These 8 T cell receptor beta chains came from one sample sequenced in a study of blood T cell repertoires in COVID-19. Measured with immunoSEQ multiplex PCR; TCRdb has only the in-frame clones, and not every one. The sample records around 240,000 clones, about 79% being singletons. The sample was peripheral blood. The receptors stem from a middle-aged woman who had recovered from COVID-19.

The chain joins TRBV5-1 to TRBJ2-2; D gene unclear. The CDR3 spans 13 residues. Trimming took off 1 base at V and 2 bases at J, with 3 bases between the two ends. Germline V gives CDR1 SGHRS, CDR2 YFSETQ. Here the CDR3 DNA reads TGCGCCAGCAGCTTGACAAACACCGGGGAGCTGTTTTTT. This sequence encodes CASSLTNTGELFF.

The CDR3 spells CASSGRDSSYNSPLHF. DNA for the CDR3: TGTGCCAGCAGCGGACGGGACAGCTCCTATAATTCACCCCTCCACTTT. The chain is built from TRBV9 and TRBJ1-6; 7 bases agree with TRBD1. The germline V gene encodes CDR1 SGDLS and CDR2 YYNGEE. The J segment lost 0 bases and the V segment lost 3 bases, leaving 3 bases of the junction unmatched. The CDR3 runs to 16 residues.

The rearrangement joins TRBV24-1 to TRBJ2-1; TRBD1 agrees at 8 bases. The CDR3 consists of 15 residues. Germline V gene lookup returns CDR1 KGHDR and CDR2 SFDVKD. V dropped 3 bases and J dropped 6; count of bases not matched to a gene: 6. CDR3 region: CATSDGGDRTNEQFF. The CDR3 DNA follows: TGTGCCACCAGTGATGGCGGGGACAGGACCAATGAGCAGTTCTTC.

The chain combines TRBV19 with TRBJ2-1, with 9 bases lining up with TRBD2. Germline V gives CDR1 LNHDA, CDR2 SQIVND (reference sequence). There are 18 residues in the CDR3. With V trimmed by 1 base and J by 9 bases, 16 bases remained unmatched. The CDR3 coding sequence is TGTGCCAGTAGTATAGCTTTCGGCGGACTAGCGTCTCCCCCTGAGCAGTTCTTC. Translated, it gives CASSIAFGGLASPPEQFF. Based on the CDR3 plus reference TRBV19 and TRBJ2-1, the full variable domain is DGGITQSPKYLFRKEGQNVTLSCEQNLNHDAMYWYRQDPGQGLRLIYYSQIVNDFQKGDIAEGYSVSREKKESFPLTVTSAQKNPTAFYLCASSIAFGGLASPPEQFFGPGTRLTVL.

This sequence joins TRBV10-3 and TRBJ1-1; 8 nucleotides line up with TRBD1. The V gene's germline CDR1 is ENHRY and CDR2 SYGVKD. The V gene end was trimmed by 6 bases and the J gene end by 1 base; junction bases not matched to a gene: 1. The CDR3 totals 13 residues. In nucleotides, the CDR3 is TGTGCCATCAGCGGACAGGGGAACACTGAAGCTTTCTTT. Translating gives CAISGQGNTEAFF.

This chain joins TRBV5-6 and TRBJ1-5; D is uncertain. CDR1 is SGHDT, CDR2 YYEEEE, per germline. Trimming shortened V by 2 bases and J by 4 bases, and 10 bases separated the two germline ends. This CDR3 has 14 residues. CDR3 in DNA: TGTGCCAGCAGCTTCTCGAATAGTAATCAGCCCCAGCATTTT. This sequence encodes CASSFSNSNQPQHF.

The chain uses TRBV14 and TRBJ2-2, with a tentative D call TRBD1 (5 bases). This CDR3 contains 14 residues. The germline V and J ends were trimmed by 4 bases and 3 bases, with 9 bases remaining between them. Germline assignment: CDR1 SGHDN and CDR2 FVKESK. CDR3 sequence reads: CASSPRVHTGELFF. The CDR3 DNA sequence: TGTGCCAGCAGCCCCAGGGTTCACACCGGGGAGCTGTTTTTT.

This clone occurred a few times. V gene TRBV19 combines with J gene TRBJ1-6, with D perhaps matching TRBD1 (5 bases). The CDR3 covers 14 residues. The germline gives CDR1 LNHDA, CDR2 SQIVND (reference sequence). Trimming cost V 5 bases and J 6 bases, with 11 bases left between them. CDR3 coding DNA: TGTGCCAGTAGTGAAGACAGAGGTAATTCACCCCTCCACTTT. This codes for CASSEDRGNSPLHF.